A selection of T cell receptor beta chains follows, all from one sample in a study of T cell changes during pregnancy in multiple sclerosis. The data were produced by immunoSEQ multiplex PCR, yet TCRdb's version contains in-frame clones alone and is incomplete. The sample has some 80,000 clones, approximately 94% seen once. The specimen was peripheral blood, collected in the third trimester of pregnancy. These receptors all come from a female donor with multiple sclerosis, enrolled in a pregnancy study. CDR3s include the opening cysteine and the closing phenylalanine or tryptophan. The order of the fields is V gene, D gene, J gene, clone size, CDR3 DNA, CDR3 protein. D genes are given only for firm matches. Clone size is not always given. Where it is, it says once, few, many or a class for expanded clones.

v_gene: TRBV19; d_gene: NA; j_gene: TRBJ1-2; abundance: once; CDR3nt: TGTGCCAGCTCCACCCCCCAGTCAACCAACTATGGCTACACCTTC; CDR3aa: CASSTPQSTNYGYTF
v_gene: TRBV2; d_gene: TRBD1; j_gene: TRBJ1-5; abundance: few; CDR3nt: TGTGCCAGCAGTGAAGTTACAGGGGTTTTTCAGCCCCAGCATTTT; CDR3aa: CASSEVTGVFQPQHF
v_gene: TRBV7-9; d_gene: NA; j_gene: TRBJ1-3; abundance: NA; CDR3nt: TGTGCCAGCAGCCTCCTCCGGAGCTCTGGAAACACCATATATTTT; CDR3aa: CASSLLRSSGNTIYF
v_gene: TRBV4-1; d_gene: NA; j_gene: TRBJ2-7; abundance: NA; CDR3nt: TGCGCCAGCAGCCAAGATAATAGCGGAATACCCTACGAGCAGTACTTC; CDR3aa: CASSQDNSGIPYEQYF
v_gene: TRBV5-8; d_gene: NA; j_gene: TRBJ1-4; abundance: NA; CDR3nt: TGTGCCAGCAGCTTGGTGGGCGAAAAACTGTTTTTT; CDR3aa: CASSLVGEKLFF
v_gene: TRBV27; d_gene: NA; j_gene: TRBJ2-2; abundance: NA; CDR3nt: TGTGCCAGCAGTCAGGACTGGAACACCGGGGAGCTGTTTTTT; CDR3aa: CASSQDWNTGELFF
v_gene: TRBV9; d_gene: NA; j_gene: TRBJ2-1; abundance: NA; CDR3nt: TGTGCCAGCAGCGACACTAGCAAGCCTTCCTACAATGAGCAGTTCTTC; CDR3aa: CASSDTSKPSYNEQFF
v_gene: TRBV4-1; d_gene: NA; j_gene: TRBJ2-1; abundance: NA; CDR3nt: TGCGCCAGCAGCCAAGTTCAGGACACTGGGGAGCAGTTCTTC; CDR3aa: CASSQVQDTGEQFF
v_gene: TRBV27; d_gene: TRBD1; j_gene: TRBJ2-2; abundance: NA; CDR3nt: TGTGCCAGCAGCATAGACAGGGGGCCCACCGGGGAGCTGTTTTTT; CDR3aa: CASSIDRGPTGELFF
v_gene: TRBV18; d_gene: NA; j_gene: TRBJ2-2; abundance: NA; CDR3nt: TGTGCCAGCTCACGAGACAGGACCACCGGGGAGCTGTTTTTT; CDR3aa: CASSRDRTTGELFF
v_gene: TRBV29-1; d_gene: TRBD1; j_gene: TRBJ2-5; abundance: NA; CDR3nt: TGCAGCGTTCCGGGACAGGGGGTTCTGACCCAGTACTTC; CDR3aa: CSVPGQGVLTQYF
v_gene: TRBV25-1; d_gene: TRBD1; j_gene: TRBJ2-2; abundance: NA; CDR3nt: TGTGCCACCACCGACAGGGAAAGTTACCTCGGGGAGCTGTTTTTT; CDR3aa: CATTDRESYLGELFF
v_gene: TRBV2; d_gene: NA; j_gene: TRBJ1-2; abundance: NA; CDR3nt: TGTGCCAGCAGTGAAGCGCTTAGGGGCCTCTATGGCTACACCTTC; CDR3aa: CASSEALRGLYGYTF
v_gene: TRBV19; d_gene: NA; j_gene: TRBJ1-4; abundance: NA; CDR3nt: TGTGCCACTGGAGGGAGTGCTAATGAAAAACTGTTTTTT; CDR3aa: CATGGSANEKLFF
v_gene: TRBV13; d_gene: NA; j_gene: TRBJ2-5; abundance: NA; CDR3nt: TGTGCCAGCAGCTTGATGACTAAGTCAGTCGAGACCCAGTACTTC; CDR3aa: CASSLMTKSVETQYF
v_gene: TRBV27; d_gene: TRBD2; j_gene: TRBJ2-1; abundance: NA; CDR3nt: TGTGCCAGCAGTCCACGGACTAGCGGGGGGCGGAATGAGCAGTTCTTC; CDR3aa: CASSPRTSGGRNEQFF
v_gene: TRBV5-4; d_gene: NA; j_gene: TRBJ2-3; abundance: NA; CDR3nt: TGTGCCAGCAGCCTAGGTTCCCGGGGGAGCACAGATACGCAGTATTTT; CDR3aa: CASSLGSRGSTDTQYF
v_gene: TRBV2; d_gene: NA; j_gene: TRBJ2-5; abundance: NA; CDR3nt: TGTGCCAGCAGTGCCGCCGGTGTGGAGACCCAGTACTTC; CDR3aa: CASSAAGVETQYF
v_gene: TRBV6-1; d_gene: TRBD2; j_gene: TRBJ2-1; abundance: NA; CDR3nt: TGTGCCAGCCTTCAGCGGGGGGGTGAGAATGAGCAGTTCTTC; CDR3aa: CASLQRGGENEQFF
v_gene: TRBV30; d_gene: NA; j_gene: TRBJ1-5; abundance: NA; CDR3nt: TGTGCCTGGAGTGTTCGACAGATCAATCAGCCCCAGCATTTT; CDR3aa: CAWSVRQINQPQHF
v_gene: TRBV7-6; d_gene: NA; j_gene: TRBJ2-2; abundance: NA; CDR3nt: TGTGCCAGCAGCCTTCTCAGAGGCGGGGAGCTGTTTTTT; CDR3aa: CASSLLRGGELFF
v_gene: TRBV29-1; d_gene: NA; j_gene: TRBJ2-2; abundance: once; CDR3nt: TGCAGCGTTGGGAGCGGGGAGCTGTTTTTT; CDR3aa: CSVGSGELFF
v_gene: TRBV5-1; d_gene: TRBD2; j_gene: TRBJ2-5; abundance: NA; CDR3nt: TGCGCCAGCACCGGGGCGGGGGTCCGGGAGACCCAGTACTTC; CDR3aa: CASTGAGVRETQYF
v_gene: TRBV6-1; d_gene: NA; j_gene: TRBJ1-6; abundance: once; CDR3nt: TGTCCAGGGGCACCTTGCACCCTCCACTTT; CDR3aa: CPGAPCTLHF
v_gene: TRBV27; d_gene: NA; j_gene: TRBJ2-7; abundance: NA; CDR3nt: TGTGCCAGCAGTTTAGTCGCCAGCTCCTACGAGCAGTACTTC; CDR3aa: CASSLVASSYEQYF
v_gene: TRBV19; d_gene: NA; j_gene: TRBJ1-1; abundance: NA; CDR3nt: TGTGCCAGTAGTATGACCCAGGGCCGCACTGAAGCTTTCTTT; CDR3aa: CASSMTQGRTEAFF
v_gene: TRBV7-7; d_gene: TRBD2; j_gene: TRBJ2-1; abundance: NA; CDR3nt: TGTGCTAGCAGTGCTGCCCTACTAGCGAGCTACAATGAGCAGTTCTTC; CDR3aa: CASSAALLASYNEQFF
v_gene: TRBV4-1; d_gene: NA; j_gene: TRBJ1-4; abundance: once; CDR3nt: TGCGCCAGCAGCCGCGACGCGGGGCAGGGAAATGAAAAACTGTTTTTT; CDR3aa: CASSRDAGQGNEKLFF
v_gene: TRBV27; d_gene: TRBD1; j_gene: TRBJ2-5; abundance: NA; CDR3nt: TGTGCCAGCAGTTACAGGGGCGCGGAGACCCAGTACTTC; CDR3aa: CASSYRGAETQYF
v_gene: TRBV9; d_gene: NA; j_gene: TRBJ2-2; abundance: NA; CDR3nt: TGTGCCAGCAGTCTTGCCCAAGCCATGGTGAACACCGGGGAGCTGTTTTTT; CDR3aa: CASSLAQAMVNTGELFF
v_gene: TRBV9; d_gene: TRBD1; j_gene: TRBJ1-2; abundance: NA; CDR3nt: TGTGCCAGCAGCGAGGGGGCTAATAACTATGGCTACACCTTC; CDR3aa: CASSEGANNYGYTF